The clone carrying this TCR beta chain was counted once. This CDR3 contains 15 residues. The germline gives CDR1 MDHEN, CDR2 SYDVKM. V gave up 3 bases and J gave up 4 bases; unmatched junction bases: 6. The record originates from a study of T cell changes during pregnancy in multiple sclerosis. The data were produced by immunoSEQ multiplex PCR, yet TCRdb's version contains in-frame clones alone and is incomplete. Seen here are tens of thousands of clones, approximately 90% observed once, and the top ten hold 1.6%. This material consisted of peripheral blood, taken in the first trimester of pregnancy. The V call is TRBV28, the J call TRBJ2-1; the match to TRBD2 covers 7 bases. The receptor was derived from a female donor in good health, enrolled as a control in a pregnancy study. The CDR3 region has the DNA TGTGCCAGCAGTTTCCTAGCGGTTACTTACAATGAGCAGTTCTTC. It yields the protein CASSFLAVTYNEQFF.